This T cell receptor beta chain was recovered during a study of molecular identifiers for immune sequencing clone quantification (dated by TCRdb to 2017 to 2018). For context, the study as a whole: For a replicate experiment, RNA from roughly 18,000 or 92,000 naive CD8 T cells was divided into five aliquots, and four of the five aliquots were sequenced. This methods study benchmarked molecular-identifier clustering-based TCR repertoire sequencing (MIDCIRS) and TCR RNA copy counting, using CD8 T cells to do so.

Broad study findings and their caveats: The naive libraries included spiked-in Jurkat TCR RNA (about 11 copies' worth), and this RNA is not part of the donor repertoire. Modeling indicated around 3.2 TCR RNA copies recovered per cell, compared with about 9.4 by digital PCR, which implies a capture efficiency of approximately 29%. A single cell's worth of spiked-in Jurkat TCR RNA was reported detectable even among around 1 million naive CD8 T cells. Without barcode sub-clustering, chimeric consensus sequences inflated TCR diversity; chimeras reached as high as 47%. Highly expanded clone sizes could be underestimated because identical TCR molecules may share a barcode. In CMV-specific effector cells, over 97% of molecules were held by clones above 20 RNA copies, whereas under 1% of molecules were held by such clones in naive cells.

This clonotype was counted many times. It has no known antigen specificity. No base quality information exists; no much larger clone differs at one position. The library was prepared using PCR. Sequencing was performed on an Illumina HiSeq 4000. Bulk TCR libraries were made following a previously described method, with the TCR primers given in Table S5. Total RNA was purified with the Qiagen AllPrep DNA/RNA kit. Before analysis, reads from multiple sequencing runs of one library were combined. In the paper's pipeline: Only reads with exact TCR constant sequence were kept, trimmed to 150 nt, and grouped by their 12-nt molecular barcodes. Within each barcode group, reads were sub-clustered at a 15% Levenshtein threshold, and quality-weighted consensus sequences were built per RNA molecule. Non-functional sequences were filtered out, along with any lower-count sequence sitting one edit away from another sequence. Barcode sub-clusters with fewer than 20% of the maximum read count were removed, based on fitting two negative binomial distributions. The raw public reads went through TCRdb reprocessing: fastp at Q25, MiXCR clone calling, in-frame beta chains kept. CDR3 protein sequences are deduplicated, and each keeps its most common genes and DNA. The V and J calls here are based on TCRdb, not the publication. This sample has some 35,000 distinct CDR3 sequences in its table, and about 19% of those were observed once. 0.9% to 1.2% of the sample lies in the top ten.

Libraries of naive CD8 T cells were built from approximately 22,000 to 940,000 sorted cells, with 10%, 30% or 50% of the purified RNA used. Naive CD8 T cells, defined as CD8+CD4-CCR7+CD45RA+, were FACS-sorted into RLT Plus buffer on a BD FACSAria II. Detection sensitivity was tested by spiking Jurkat RNA equal to roughly ten TCR copies' worth into samples containing about 18,000-1,000,000 naive CD8 T cells. CD8 T cells were enriched using RosetteSep CD8+ T Cell Enrichment Cocktail and Ficoll-Paque, and the enriched cells then underwent ACK red cell lysis. From the cysteine through the phenylalanine, the CDR3 covers 16 amino acids. Just the 48-base CDR3 DNA is kept, in frame starting at base 1. V loses 0 bases, J loses 1 base, and the germline ends lie 9 bases apart.

The material sequenced was naive CD8+ T cells from blood, with Jurkat cell RNA spiked in. Taken with the paper, the label for cell subset or site translates to: FACS-sorted CD8+CD4-CCR7+CD45RA+ naive T cells. The rearranged segments are TRBV12-3 or TRBV12-4 and TRBJ2-2; TRBD2 is possibly the D segment (5 matching bases). The clonotype comes from a human donor in good health. Some libraries in this study had Jurkat cell RNA spiked in. The CDR3 corresponds to CASSLAGGVNTGELFF. The DNA sequence is TGTGCCAGCAGTTTAGCAGGAGGAGTGAACACCGGGGAGCTGTTTTTT.